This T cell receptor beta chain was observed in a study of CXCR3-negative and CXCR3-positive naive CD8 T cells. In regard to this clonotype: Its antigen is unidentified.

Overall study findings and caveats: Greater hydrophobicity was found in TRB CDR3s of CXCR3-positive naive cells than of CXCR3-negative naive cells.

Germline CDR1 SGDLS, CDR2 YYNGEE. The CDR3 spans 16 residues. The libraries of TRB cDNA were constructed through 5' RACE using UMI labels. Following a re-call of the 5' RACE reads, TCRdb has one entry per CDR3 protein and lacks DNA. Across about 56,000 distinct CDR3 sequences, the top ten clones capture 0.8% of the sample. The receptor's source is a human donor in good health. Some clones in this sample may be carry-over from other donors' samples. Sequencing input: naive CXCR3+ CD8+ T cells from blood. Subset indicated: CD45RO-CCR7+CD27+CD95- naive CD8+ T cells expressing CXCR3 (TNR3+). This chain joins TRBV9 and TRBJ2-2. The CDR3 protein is CASSGRAAANTGELFF.